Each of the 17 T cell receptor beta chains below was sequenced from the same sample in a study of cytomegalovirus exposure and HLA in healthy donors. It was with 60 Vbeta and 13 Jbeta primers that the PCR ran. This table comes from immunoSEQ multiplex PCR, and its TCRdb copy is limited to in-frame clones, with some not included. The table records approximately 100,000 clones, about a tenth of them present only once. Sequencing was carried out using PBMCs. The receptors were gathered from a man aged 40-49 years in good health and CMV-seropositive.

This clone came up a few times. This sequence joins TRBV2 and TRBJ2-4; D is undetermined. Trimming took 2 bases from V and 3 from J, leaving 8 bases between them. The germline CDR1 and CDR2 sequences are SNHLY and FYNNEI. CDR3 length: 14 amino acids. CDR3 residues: CASSESQDKNIQYF. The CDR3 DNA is TGTGCCAGCAGTGAAAGTCAGGACAAAAACATTCAGTACTTC. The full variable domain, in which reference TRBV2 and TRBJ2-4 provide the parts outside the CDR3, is EPEVTQTPSHQVTQMGQEVILRCVPISNHLYFYWYRQILGQKVEFLVSFYNNEISEKSEIFDDQFSVERPDGSNFTLKIRSTKLEDSAMYFCASSESQDKNIQYFGAGTRLSVL.

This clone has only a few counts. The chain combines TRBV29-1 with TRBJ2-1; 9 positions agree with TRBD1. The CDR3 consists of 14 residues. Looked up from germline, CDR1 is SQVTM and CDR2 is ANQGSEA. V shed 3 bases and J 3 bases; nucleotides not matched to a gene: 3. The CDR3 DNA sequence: TGCAGCGTTGAGGGACAGGGAAACTACAATGAGCAGTTCTTC. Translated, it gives CSVEGQGNYNEQFF.

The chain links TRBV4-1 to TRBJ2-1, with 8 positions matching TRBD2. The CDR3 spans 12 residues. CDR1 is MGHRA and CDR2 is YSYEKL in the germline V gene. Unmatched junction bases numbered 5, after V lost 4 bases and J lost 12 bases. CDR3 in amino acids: CASSLAGRGQFF. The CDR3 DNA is TGCGCCAGCAGCCTAGCGGGGAGGGGGCAGTTCTTC.

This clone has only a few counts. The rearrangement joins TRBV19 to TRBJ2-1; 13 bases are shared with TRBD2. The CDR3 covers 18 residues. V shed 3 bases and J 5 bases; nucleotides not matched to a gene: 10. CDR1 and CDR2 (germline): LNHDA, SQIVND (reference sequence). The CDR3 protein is CASSIRTSGSRWDNEQFF. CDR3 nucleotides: TGTGCCAGTAGTATCCGGACTAGCGGGAGTAGATGGGACAATGAGCAGTTCTTC.

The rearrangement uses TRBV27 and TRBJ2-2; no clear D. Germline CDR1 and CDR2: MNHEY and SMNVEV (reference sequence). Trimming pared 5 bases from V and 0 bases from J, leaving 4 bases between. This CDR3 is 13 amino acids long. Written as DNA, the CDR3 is TGTGCCAGCAGTCCGTCGAACACCGGGGAGCTGTTTTTT. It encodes CASSPSNTGELFF.

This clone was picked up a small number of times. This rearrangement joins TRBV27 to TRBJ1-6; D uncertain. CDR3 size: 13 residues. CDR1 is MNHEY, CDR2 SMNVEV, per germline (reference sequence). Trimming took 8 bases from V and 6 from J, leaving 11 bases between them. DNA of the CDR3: TGTGCCAGCTCTTTGTCGGTTAATTCACCCCTCCACTTT. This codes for CASSLSVNSPLHF.

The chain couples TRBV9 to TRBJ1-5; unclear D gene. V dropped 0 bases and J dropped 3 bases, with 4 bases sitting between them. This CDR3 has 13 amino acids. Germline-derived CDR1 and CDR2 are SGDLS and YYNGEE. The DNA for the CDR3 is TGTGCCAGCAGCGTAGAATACAATCAGCCCCAGCATTTT. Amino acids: CASSVEYNQPQHF. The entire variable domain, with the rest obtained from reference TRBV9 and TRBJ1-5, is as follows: DSGVTQTPKHLITATGQRVTLRCSPRSGDLSVYWYQQSLDQGLQFLIQYYNGEERAKGNILERFSAQQFPDLHSELNLSSLELGDSALYFCASSVEYNQPQHFGDGTRLSIL.

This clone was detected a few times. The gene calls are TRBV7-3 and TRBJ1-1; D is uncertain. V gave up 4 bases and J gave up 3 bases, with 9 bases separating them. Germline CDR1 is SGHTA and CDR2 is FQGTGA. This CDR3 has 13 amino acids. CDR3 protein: CASSSSQDTEAFF. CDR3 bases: TGTGCCAGCAGCTCCAGCCAGGACACTGAAGCTTTCTTT.

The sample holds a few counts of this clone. The DNA of the CDR3 is TGTGCCAGCAGGCCAGCAGCGGGAGCGAACTACGAGCAGTACTTC. Its translation is CASRPAAGANYEQYF. The chain combines TRBV28 with TRBJ2-7, with TRBD2 identical over 8 bases. CDR1 is MDHEN and CDR2 is SYDVKM in the germline V gene. The CDR3 contains 15 residues. After removal of 6 bases from V and 3 bases from J, the junction contained 10 bases not matched to a gene.

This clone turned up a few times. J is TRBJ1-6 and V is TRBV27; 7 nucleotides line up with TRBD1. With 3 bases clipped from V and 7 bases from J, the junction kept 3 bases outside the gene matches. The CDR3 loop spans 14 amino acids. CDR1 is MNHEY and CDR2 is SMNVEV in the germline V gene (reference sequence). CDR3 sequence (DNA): TGTGCCAGCAGTTTTGACAGGGCAAATTCACCCCTCCACTTT. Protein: CASSFDRANSPLHF.

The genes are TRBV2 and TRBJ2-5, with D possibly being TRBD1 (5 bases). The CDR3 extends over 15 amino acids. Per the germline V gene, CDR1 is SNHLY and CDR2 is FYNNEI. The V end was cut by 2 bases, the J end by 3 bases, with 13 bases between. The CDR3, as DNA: TGTGCCAGCAGTGAACAGGGAACGTGGGAAGAGACCCAGTACTTC. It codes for CASSEQGTWEETQYF.

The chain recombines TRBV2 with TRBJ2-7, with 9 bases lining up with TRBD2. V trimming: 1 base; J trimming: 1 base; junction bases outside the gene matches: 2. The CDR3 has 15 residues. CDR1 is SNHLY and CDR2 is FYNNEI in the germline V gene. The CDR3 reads CASSEELAGSYEQYF. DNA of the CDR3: TGTGCCAGCAGTGAAGAGCTAGCGGGGTCCTACGAGCAGTACTTC. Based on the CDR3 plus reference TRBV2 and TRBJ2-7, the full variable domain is EPEVTQTPSHQVTQMGQEVILRCVPISNHLYFYWYRQILGQKVEFLVSFYNNEISEKSEIFDDQFSVERPDGSNFTLKIRSTKLEDSAMYFCASSEELAGSYEQYFGPGTRLTVT.

CDR3 in amino acids: CASSFVGQPQHF. As DNA, the CDR3 is TGTGCCAGCAGCTTCGTCGGTCAGCCCCAGCATTTT. The chain links TRBV13 to TRBJ1-5; D remains unclear. Germline-derived CDR1 and CDR2 are PRHDT and FYEKMQ (reference sequence). The CDR3 runs to 12 residues. V was shortened by 3 bases and J by 6 bases, with 6 bases between the two germline ends.

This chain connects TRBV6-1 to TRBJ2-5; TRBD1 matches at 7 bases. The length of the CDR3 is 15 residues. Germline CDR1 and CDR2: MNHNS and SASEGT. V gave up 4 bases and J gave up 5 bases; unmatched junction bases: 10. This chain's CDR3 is CASSGNRGAGETQYF. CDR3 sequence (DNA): TGTGCCAGCAGTGGGAACAGGGGCGCCGGGGAGACCCAGTACTTC.

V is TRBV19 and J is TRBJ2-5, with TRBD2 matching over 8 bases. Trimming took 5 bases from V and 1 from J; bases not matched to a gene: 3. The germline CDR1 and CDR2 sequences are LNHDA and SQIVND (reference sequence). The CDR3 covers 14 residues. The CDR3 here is CASSATSGQETQYF. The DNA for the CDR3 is TGTGCCAGTAGTGCTACTAGCGGCCAAGAGACCCAGTACTTC.

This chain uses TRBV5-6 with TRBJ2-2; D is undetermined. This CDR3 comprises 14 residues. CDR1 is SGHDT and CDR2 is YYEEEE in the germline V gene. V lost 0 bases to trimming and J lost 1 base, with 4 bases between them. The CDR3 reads CASSLGRNTGELFF. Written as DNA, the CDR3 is TGTGCCAGCAGCTTGGGCAGGAACACCGGGGAGCTGTTTTTT. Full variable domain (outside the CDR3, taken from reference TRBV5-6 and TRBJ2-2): DAGVTQSPTHLIKTRGQQVTLRCSPKSGHDTVSWYQQALGQGPQFIFQYYEEEERQRGNFPDRFSGHQFPNYSSELNVNALLLGDSALYLCASSLGRNTGELFFGEGSRLTVL.

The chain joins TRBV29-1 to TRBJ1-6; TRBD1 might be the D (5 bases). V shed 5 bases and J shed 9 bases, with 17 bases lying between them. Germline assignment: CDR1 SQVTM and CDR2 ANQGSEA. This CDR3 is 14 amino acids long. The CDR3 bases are TGCAGCGTTTCATTAGGACACCGGAGTTCACCCCTCCACTTT. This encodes CSVSLGHRSSPLHF. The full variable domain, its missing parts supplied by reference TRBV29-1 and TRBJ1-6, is SAVISQKPSRDICQRGTSLTIQCQVDSQVTMMFWYRQQPGQSLTLIATANQGSEATYESGFVIDKFPISRPNLTFSTLTVSNMSPEDSSIYLCSVSLGHRSSPLHFGNGTRLTVT.